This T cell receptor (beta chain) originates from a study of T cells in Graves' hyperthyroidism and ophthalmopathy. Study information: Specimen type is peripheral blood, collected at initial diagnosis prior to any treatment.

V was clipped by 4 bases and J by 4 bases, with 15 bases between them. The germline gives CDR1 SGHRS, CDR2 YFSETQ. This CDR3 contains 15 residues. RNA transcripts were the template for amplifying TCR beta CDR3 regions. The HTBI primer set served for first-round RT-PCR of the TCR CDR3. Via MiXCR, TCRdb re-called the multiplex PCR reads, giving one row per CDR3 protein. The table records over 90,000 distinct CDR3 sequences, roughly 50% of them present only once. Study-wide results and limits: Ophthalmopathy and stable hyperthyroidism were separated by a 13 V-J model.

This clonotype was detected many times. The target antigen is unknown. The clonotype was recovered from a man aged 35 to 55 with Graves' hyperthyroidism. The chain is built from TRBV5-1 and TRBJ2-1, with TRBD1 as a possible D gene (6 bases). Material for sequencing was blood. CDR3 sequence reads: CASSPPRTEYNEQFF. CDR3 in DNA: TGCGCCAGCAGCCCCCCGAGGACAGAATACAATGAGCAGTTCTTC.